These T cell receptor beta chains were read from a single sample in a study of T cell changes during pregnancy in multiple sclerosis. Clones were read by immunoSEQ multiplex PCR, and TCRdb kept only the in-frame ones, dropping some. Altogether approximately 45,000 clones are present, 80% to 95% being singletons, with the ten largest covering more than 0.6%. The sample in question was CD4+ T cells from peripheral blood mononuclear cells, obtained in the first trimester of pregnancy. These receptors all stem from a female donor with multiple sclerosis, enrolled in a pregnancy study. Each CDR3 is given with its conserved first and last residue. Fields, in order: J gene, V gene, clone size, CDR3 protein. Rows may omit the clone size; those that give it use once, few, many or a size class.

TRBJ2-7	TRBV6-4	-	CASSDSPPGVRDYEQYF
TRBJ2-7	TRBV9	-	CASSPTGGPYEQYF
TRBJ1-5	TRBV6-5	once	CASSYLQGNQPQHF
TRBJ1-5	TRBV7-9	-	CASSLGQVGGPQHF
TRBJ1-1	TRBV5-4	-	CASSLEGLPAKAFF
TRBJ1-1	TRBV9	-	CASSVEHSRTEAFF
TRBJ1-2	TRBV19	-	CASREAGGPPGDGYTF
TRBJ2-7	TRBV6-6	-	CASSYGTPGLLYEQYF
TRBJ2-2	TRBV5-1	-	CASSFGGLAGGLNTGELFF
TRBJ2-3	TRBV6-5	-	CASSPDLAGHTQYF
TRBJ2-7	TRBV4-3	-	CASSQDRTGSYEQYF
TRBJ1-5	TRBV4-1	-	CASSQDENVLNQPQHF
TRBJ2-1	TRBV27	-	CASSLGAGSYNEQFF
TRBJ1-2	TRBV28	-	CASKSRGAGYGYTF
TRBJ1-5	TRBV30	-	CAWSGDRAQPQHF
TRBJ2-7	TRBV13	-	CASSSRGLPYEQYF
TRBJ1-2	TRBV28	-	CASSGTGGYTF
TRBJ2-7	TRBV11-2	-	CASSLELGRYEQYF
TRBJ2-1	TRBV25-1	-	CATVSRGYGNEQFF
TRBJ2-6	TRBV10-2	-	CASSVRNTLSGANVLTF
TRBJ2-3	TRBV6-6	-	CASSYSGGMADTQYF
TRBJ2-5	TRBV15	few	CATQGEVWETQYF
TRBJ2-5	TRBV5-1	-	CASSSQGTGEETQYF
TRBJ2-1	TRBV19	once	CASRGTSGSWVFF
TRBJ2-1	TRBV18	-	CASSLGAGGPSNEQFF
TRBJ1-1	TRBV28	-	CASSFFGNRGTEAFF
TRBJ2-7	TRBV28	-	CASSLFASGRASYEQYF
TRBJ1-1	TRBV10-3	-	CAISLGQSNTEAFF
TRBJ2-1	TRBV5-1	-	CASSLAGTAGGATRWNEQFF
TRBJ2-7	TRBV10-3	-	CAISESGGGFSYEQYF
TRBJ2-7	TRBV7-9	-	CASSLGGTTEQYF
TRBJ1-2	TRBV12-5	-	CASGLGSGEGGYTF
TRBJ1-1	TRBV25-1	-	CASSVQGVTEAFF
TRBJ2-1	TRBV18	-	CASSRTSGRHERDNEQFF
TRBJ2-3	TRBV19	-	CASSATGTSRTDTQYF
TRBJ2-7	TRBV11-3	-	CASSRTVLGEQYF
TRBJ2-3	TRBV6-4	-	CATRLAGASTDTQYF
TRBJ1-5	TRBV2	-	CASNFLSQPQHF
TRBJ2-2	TRBV29-1	-	CSVGKGAYTGELFF
TRBJ1-4	TRBV5-1	-	CASSLAYRGFEKLFF
TRBJ2-1	TRBV27	-	CASSFWGQSDYNEQFF
TRBJ2-7	TRBV4-3	-	CASSRTSATYEQYF
TRBJ2-1	TRBV14	-	CASSNPGTSGTNEQFF